One sample yielded the 6 T cell receptor beta chains listed below, sequenced in a study of T cells after yellow fever vaccination. MiXCR, applied by TCRdb to the 5' RACE reads, yields one record per CDR3 protein. The table has 200,000 to 300,000 distinct CDR3 sequences, roughly 6.3% seen once. The material sequenced was CD4+ T cells sorted from PBMCs, taken on the day of the yellow fever booster vaccination. The receptor set was obtained from a man aged 25 to 40 who received the YFV17D yellow fever vaccine.

This clonotype was seen at least ten times. V usage is TRBV4-1 and J usage is TRBJ2-1; tentatively, D is TRBD2 (6 bases). From germline, CDR1 is MGHRA and CDR2 YSYEKL. The CDR3 has 16 amino acids. The V end lost 1 base, the J end lost 10 bases, and 20 bases lay between the germline ends. The chain's CDR3 is CASSQAYGRDIKEQFF. Here the CDR3 DNA reads TGCGCCAGCAGCCAAGCCTACGGGCGGGATATTAAGGAGCAGTTCTTC.

This clonotype was recorded many times. The J gene is TRBJ2-1, the V gene TRBV5-1; 10 bases match TRBD2. CDR3 length: 14 amino acids. V dropped 4 bases and J dropped 7; count of bases not matched to a gene: 5. From germline, CDR1 is SGHRS and CDR2 YFSETQ. The chain's CDR3 is CASSQGLASNEQFF. DNA of the CDR3: TGCGCCAGCAGCCAGGGACTAGCGAGTAATGAGCAGTTCTTC. Based on the CDR3 plus reference TRBV5-1 and TRBJ2-1, the full variable domain is KAGVTQTPRYLIKTRGQQVTLSCSPISGHRSVSWYQQTPGQGLQFLFEYFSETQRNKGNFPGRFSGRQFSNSRSEMNVSTLELGDSALYLCASSQGLASNEQFFGPGTRLTVL.

This clonotype appeared a few times. The V and J genes are TRBV7-8 and TRBJ1-3, with D maybe TRBD1 (6 bases). CDR3 size: 16 residues. Trimming pared 1 base from V and 2 bases from J, leaving 12 bases between. From germline, CDR1 is SGHVS and CDR2 FQNEAQ. The CDR3 spells CASSLERWGPGNTIYF. CDR3 DNA: TGTGCCAGCAGCTTAGAACGGTGGGGGCCTGGAAACACCATATATTTT.

The genes are TRBV28 and TRBJ1-2; 9 positions agree with TRBD1. This CDR3 spans 13 amino acids. J lost 6 bases, V lost 3 bases, and 2 bases had no gene match. Per germline, CDR1 MDHEN and CDR2 SYDVKM. The DNA for the CDR3 is TGTGCCAGCAGTTTCGGGGACAGGGATGGCTACACCTTC. It specifies CASSFGDRDGYTF.

The chain has TRBV10-3 and TRBJ2-7, with 7 bases fitting TRBD1. CDR3 size: 15 residues. With V trimmed by 8 bases and J by 0 bases, 10 bases remained unmatched. The germline CDR1 and CDR2 sequences are ENHRY and SYGVKD. The DNA for the CDR3 is TGTGCCATCGGCGACAGGGCTCCTGGCTCCTACGAGCAGTACTTC. Amino acids: CAIGDRAPGSYEQYF.

This rearrangement joins TRBV10-3 to TRBJ2-5; D remains ambiguous. The V end was cut by 2 bases, the J end by 0 bases, with 13 bases between. Per germline, CDR1 ENHRY and CDR2 SYGVKD. This CDR3 is 16 amino acids long. CDR3 nucleotides: TGTGCCATCAGTGAGGCACGGATGGGGTACCAAGAGACCCAGTACTTC. Amino acids: CAISEARMGYQETQYF.